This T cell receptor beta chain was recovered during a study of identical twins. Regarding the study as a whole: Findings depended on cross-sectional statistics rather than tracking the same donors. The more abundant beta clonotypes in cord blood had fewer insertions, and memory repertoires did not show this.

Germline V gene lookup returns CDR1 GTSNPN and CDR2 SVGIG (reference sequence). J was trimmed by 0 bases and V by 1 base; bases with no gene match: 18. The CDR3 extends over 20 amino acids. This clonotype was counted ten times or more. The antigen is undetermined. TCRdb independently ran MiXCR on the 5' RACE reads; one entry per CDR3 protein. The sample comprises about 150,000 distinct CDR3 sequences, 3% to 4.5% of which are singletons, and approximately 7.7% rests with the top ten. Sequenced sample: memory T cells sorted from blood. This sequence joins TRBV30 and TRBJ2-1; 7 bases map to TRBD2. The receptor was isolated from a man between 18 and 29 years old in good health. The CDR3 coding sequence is TGTGCCTGGAGTGGGAGACTAGCACCACAAATCATTATCTCCTACAATGAGCAGTTCTTC. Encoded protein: CAWSGRLAPQIIISYNEQFF.